These 29 T cell receptor beta chains originate from one sample sequenced in a study of blood T cell repertoires in COVID-19. Sequencing was performed with immunoSEQ multiplex PCR; in TCRdb, only in-frame clones are kept and a portion is missing. The sample consists of a few hundred thousand clones, over 80% of them appearing once. The sample taken for sequencing was peripheral blood. The receptors stem from a woman aged 40 to 50 who had recovered from COVID-19.

The CDR3 loop is CASSQEQDRGRAYGYTF. The CDR3 bases are TGTGCCAGCAGCCAAGAACAAGACAGGGGGCGGGCCTATGGCTACACCTTC. The chain couples TRBV3-1 (or the pseudogene TRBV3-2) to TRBJ1-2; TRBD1 matches at 10 bases. The CDR3 has 17 amino acids. From germline, CDR1 is LGHDT and CDR2 YNNKEL (reference sequence). Trimming cost V 0 bases and J 4 bases; bases outside gene matches: 8.

This chain's CDR3 is CASSHGDSIYNEQFF. The CDR3 DNA is TGTGCCAGCAGCCATGGGGACAGCATCTACAATGAGCAGTTCTTC. V usage is TRBV3-1 (or the pseudogene TRBV3-2) and J usage is TRBJ2-1, with 7 bases aligning to TRBD1. Germline V lookup: CDR1 LGHDT, CDR2 YNNKEL (reference sequence). The trim removed 3 bases at V and 3 bases at J, leaving 5 bases unmatched. The CDR3 is 15 residues long.

The chain couples TRBV11-2 to TRBJ2-5; D ambiguous. The V gene's germline CDR1 is SGHAT and CDR2 FQNNGV. Trimming took off 5 bases at V and 5 bases at J, with 12 bases between the two ends. CDR3 length equals 13 residues. The CDR3 region is CASSPRASETQYF. The CDR3 nucleotides read TGTGCCAGCAGCCCCCGAGCCTCCGAGACCCAGTACTTC.

The CDR3 nucleotides are TGCGCCAGCAGCGCCCGACAAAACCAAGAGACCCAGTACTTC. Residues: CASSARQNQETQYF. The chain recombines TRBV5-1 with TRBJ2-5; D remains unclear. This CDR3 has 14 amino acids. V was cut by 4 bases and J by 0 bases, with 10 bases left in between. The germline V gene encodes CDR1 SGHRS and CDR2 YFSETQ.

This chain uses TRBV11-2 with TRBJ2-4, with TRBD2 matching over 7 bases. The CDR3 length is 18 residues. V shed 1 base and J 4 bases; nucleotides not matched to a gene: 13. Germline assignment: CDR1 SGHAT and CDR2 FQNNGV. The CDR3 DNA sequence: TGTGCCAGCAGCTTAGCCACCCGGAGTGGGAGGGTGAAAAACATTCAGTACTTC. Encoded protein: CASSLATRSGRVKNIQYF.

The V call is TRBV11-2, the J call TRBJ1-4; 8 nucleotides match TRBD1. V lost 3 bases to trimming and J lost 7 bases; unmatched junction nucleotides: 10. The CDR3 extends over 16 amino acids. Germline lookup yields CDR1 SGHAT and CDR2 FQNNGV. The chain's CDR3 is CASSLGTGGYVEKLFF. The DNA for the CDR3 is TGTGCCAGCAGCTTGGGAACAGGGGGTTACGTTGAAAAACTGTTTTTT.

V is TRBV5-1 and J is TRBJ1-1, with a possible D match to TRBD1 (6 bases). Germline-derived CDR1 and CDR2 are SGHRS and YFSETQ. CDR3 length: 14 residues. Trimming pared 4 bases from V and 1 base from J, leaving 11 bases between. CDR3 loop: CASSQQGQNTEAFF. The CDR3 DNA follows: TGCGCCAGCAGCCAACAGGGACAGAACACTGAAGCTTTCTTT.

V is TRBV28 and J is TRBJ2-7; D gene uncertain. Germline-derived CDR1 and CDR2 are MDHEN and SYDVKM. The CDR3 length is 15 residues. The V gene lost 2 bases and the J gene lost 0 bases, with 11 bases spanning the gap. The CDR3 protein is CASSLHSPFSYEQYF. CDR3 coding DNA: TGTGCCAGCAGTTTACACAGCCCGTTCTCCTACGAGCAGTACTTC.

In its sample, this clone was seen a few times. The CDR3 bases are TGTGCCAGCAGCCACAGGGGGGAAAATGAAAAACTGTTTTTT. Translating gives CASSHRGENEKLFF. V gene TRBV4-2 combines with J gene TRBJ1-4, with TRBD1 identical over 7 bases. There are 14 residues in the CDR3. CDR1 is LGHNA and CDR2 is YNFKEQ in the germline V gene. V lost 3 bases and J lost 5; bases outside the gene matches: 3.

V usage is TRBV6-5 and J usage is TRBJ1-3; 11 nucleotides match TRBD1. Germline-derived CDR1 and CDR2 are MNHEY and SVGAGI. The CDR3 spans 14 residues. The V and J ends lost 8 bases and 3 bases, in that order; junction bases with no gene match: 3. The CDR3 DNA reads as TGTGCCAGCTCGGACAGGGGGCTTGGAAACACCATATATTTT. Protein sequence: CASSDRGLGNTIYF.

V is TRBV6-5 and J is TRBJ1-2; 9 nucleotides match TRBD1. With 7 bases clipped from V and 2 bases from J, the junction kept 5 bases outside the gene matches. This CDR3 region has 14 residues. Germline CDR1 reads MNHEY; CDR2 reads SVGAGI. The CDR3 DNA is TGTGCCAGCACTCAAACAGGGGGCAACTATGGCTACACCTTC. Residues: CASTQTGGNYGYTF.

The chain links TRBV5-1 to TRBJ2-1; 8 bases line up with TRBD1. Germline lookup yields CDR1 SGHRS and CDR2 YFSETQ. The CDR3 loop spans 15 amino acids. Trimming removed 4 bases from V and 4 bases from J; junction bases left unmatched: 7. CDR3 sequence reads: CASSQNRGDYNEQFF. The CDR3 nucleotides read TGCGCCAGCAGCCAGAACAGGGGGGATTACAATGAGCAGTTCTTC.

This clone was counted a single time. This chain uses TRBV28 with TRBJ1-6; D gene uncertain. CDR3 size: 14 residues. Germline V gene data show CDR1 as MDHEN and CDR2 as SYDVKM. The germline V and J ends were trimmed by 2 bases and 14 bases, with 16 bases remaining between them. The CDR3 coding sequence is TGTGCCAGCAGTTTAGGGCAGTCTAAATTATCCCTCCACTTT. Amino acid sequence: CASSLGQSKLSLHF.

This clone was detected once. This rearrangement joins TRBV27 to TRBJ2-6; 11 nucleotides match TRBD1. V shed 8 bases, J shed 0 bases, and the junction held 6 bases outside the gene matches. CDR3 length: 17 amino acids. Germline V lookup: CDR1 MNHEY, CDR2 SMNVEV (reference sequence). In DNA, the CDR3 is TGTGCCAGCTCTAAAGGACAGGGGGCCTCTGGGGCCAACGTCCTGACTTTC. Translation gives CASSKGQGASGANVLTF.

V is TRBV2 and J is TRBJ2-3, with TRBD2 identical over 9 bases. The CDR3 runs to 15 residues. Germline V CDR1 and CDR2: SNHLY, FYNNEI. V lost 4 bases, J lost 3 bases, and 5 bases stayed unmatched. In DNA, the CDR3 is TGTGCCAGCAGTGGACTAAGCGGGGGGACAGATACGCAGTATTTT. Its protein is CASSGLSGGTDTQYF. The variable domain in full, completed from reference TRBV2 and TRBJ2-3, reads EPEVTQTPSHQVTQMGQEVILRCVPISNHLYFYWYRQILGQKVEFLVSFYNNEISEKSEIFDDQFSVERPDGSNFTLKIRSTKLEDSAMYFCASSGLSGGTDTQYFGPGTRLTVL.

The chain couples TRBV4-1 to TRBJ2-1; D gene ambiguous. With 6 bases removed from V and 3 bases from J, the gap between germline ends came to 12 bases. Germline lookup yields CDR1 MGHRA and CDR2 YSYEKL. The CDR3 loop spans 14 amino acids. The CDR3 DNA reads as TGCGCCAGCAGTCCTAATCTAGTCTACAATGAGCAGTTCTTC. As protein: CASSPNLVYNEQFF.

The chain uses TRBV9 and TRBJ2-5; the D gene is possibly TRBD2 (6 bases). CDR1 is SGDLS and CDR2 is YYNGEE in the germline V gene. The CDR3 has 15 residues. Between the trimmed V and J ends, which lost 0 bases and 5 bases, there was a span of 14 bases. CDR3 DNA: TGTGCCAGCAGCGTAGGAGTGGGGGGTGGGGAGACCCAGTACTTC. Its translation is CASSVGVGGGETQYF.

The chain links TRBV5-1 to TRBJ2-7; 8 bases are shared with TRBD1. The CDR3 has 17 amino acids. With 4 bases clipped from V and 5 bases from J, the junction kept 17 bases outside the gene matches. Germline-derived CDR1 and CDR2 are SGHRS and YFSETQ. The CDR3 protein is CASSGGAGGTGADEQYF. The CDR3 DNA is TGCGCCAGCAGCGGCGGGGCAGGGGGCACCGGGGCTGACGAGCAGTACTTC. Together with reference TRBV5-1 and TRBJ2-7, the CDR3 gives the full variable domain: KAGVTQTPRYLIKTRGQQVTLSCSPISGHRSVSWYQQTPGQGLQFLFEYFSETQRNKGNFPGRFSGRQFSNSRSEMNVSTLELGDSALYLCASSGGAGGTGADEQYFGPGTRLTVT.

This clone was seen just once. The chain recombines TRBV6-5 with TRBJ2-2, with TRBD1 identical over 10 bases. CDR3 size: 15 residues. The V segment lost 7 bases and the J segment 6 bases; nucleotides outside the gene matches: 8. The germline V gene has CDR1 MNHEY and CDR2 SVGAGI. The DNA for the CDR3 is TGTGCCAGCATCACAACCGGGACAGGGGCCGGGGAGCTGTTTTTT. Protein: CASITTGTGAGELFF.

The chain couples TRBV5-1 to TRBJ1-5; TRBD1 aligns across 8 bases. The V gene end was trimmed by 4 bases and the J gene end by 5 bases; junction bases not matched to a gene: 2. Germline CDR1 is SGHRS and CDR2 is YFSETQ. The CDR3 contains 13 residues. The CDR3 DNA sequence: TGCGCCAGCAGCGCGGACAGGGATCAGCCCCAGCATTTT. Amino acids: CASSADRDQPQHF.

This chain connects TRBV5-5 to TRBJ1-5, with 7 bases lining up with TRBD1. CDR1 is SGHKS, CDR2 YYEKEE, per germline (reference sequence). The CDR3 loop spans 14 amino acids. With 5 bases clipped from V and 6 bases from J, the junction kept 8 bases outside the gene matches. The CDR3 DNA sequence: TGTGCCAGCAGGCCTACAGGGGCGGCTCAGCCCCAGCATTTT. As protein: CASRPTGAAQPQHF.

The chain has TRBV28 and TRBJ1-1; D unclear. The germline V gene has CDR1 MDHEN and CDR2 SYDVKM. The CDR3 is 15 residues long. V was clipped by 1 base and J by 4 bases, with 13 bases between them. CDR3 amino acids: CASSLLGGWGTEAFF. The CDR3 DNA sequence: TGTGCCAGCAGTTTATTGGGCGGGTGGGGCACTGAAGCTTTCTTT.

The chain uses TRBV5-5 and TRBJ1-1, with D perhaps matching TRBD1 (6 bases). CDR3 length: 14 residues. V was shortened by 4 bases and J by 0 bases, with 10 bases between the two germline ends. In germline, CDR1 is SGHKS, CDR2 YYEKEE (reference sequence). The CDR3 bases are TGTGCCAGCAGCGAGGGGGTGATGAACACTGAAGCTTTCTTT. Its protein product is CASSEGVMNTEAFF.

The chain combines TRBV28 with TRBJ1-4; TRBD1 matches 7 bases. J was trimmed by 3 bases and V by 6 bases; bases with no gene match: 10. In germline, CDR1 is MDHEN, CDR2 SYDVKM. The CDR3 sequence is 16 residues long. The CDR3 loop is CASRSPPGTANEKLFF. CDR3 DNA sequence: TGTGCCAGCAGGTCACCACCCGGGACAGCTAATGAAAAACTGTTTTTT. The variable domain in full, completed from reference TRBV28 and TRBJ1-4, reads DVKVTQSSRYLVKRTGEKVFLECVQDMDHENMFWYRQDPGLGLRLIYFSYDVKMKEKGDIPEGYSVSREKKERFSLILESASTNQTSMYLCASRSPPGTANEKLFFGSGTQLSVL.

The chain employs TRBV7-9 and TRBJ1-5, with a possible D match to TRBD1 (5 bases). CDR1 is SEHNR, CDR2 FQNEAQ, per germline (reference sequence). Trimming took 5 bases from V and 7 from J, leaving 15 bases between them. This CDR3 has 14 residues. CDR3 region: CASSTREVSQPQHF. The DNA of the CDR3 is TGTGCCAGCAGCACCAGGGAAGTGAGCCAGCCCCAGCATTTT.

V and J are TRBV5-1 and TRBJ2-7; a possible D gene is TRBD1 (6 bases). Germline lookup yields CDR1 SGHRS and CDR2 YFSETQ. The CDR3 is 15 residues long. Trimming shortened V by 0 bases and J by 0 bases, and 10 bases separated the two germline ends. Here the CDR3 DNA reads TGCGCCAGCAGCTTGGTAGGGGGACCCTCCTACGAGCAGTACTTC. Protein sequence: CASSLVGGPSYEQYF.

The rearrangement joins TRBV3-1 (or the pseudogene TRBV3-2) to TRBJ1-5; D unclear. The germline V and J ends were trimmed by 4 bases and 7 bases, with 14 bases remaining between them. This CDR3 is 14 amino acids long. Germline V gene lookup returns CDR1 LGHDT and CDR2 YNNKEL (reference sequence). The CDR3 nucleotides are TGTGCCAGCAGCCCCCGAGGAGGCGGCCAGCCCCAGCATTTT. Its translation: CASSPRGGGQPQHF.

The V and J genes are TRBV11-2 and TRBJ2-2; the D gene is possibly TRBD2 (6 bases). The V gene lost 7 bases and the J gene lost 3 bases, with 18 bases spanning the gap. From germline, CDR1 is SGHAT and CDR2 FQNNGV. The CDR3 spans 16 residues. In nucleotides, the CDR3 is TGTGCCAGCATCCCGTTGGTCCGGGGGTACACCGGGGAGCTGTTTTTT. Translating it yields CASIPLVRGYTGELFF.

This rearrangement joins TRBV27 to TRBJ2-1; no clear D gene. CDR1 and CDR2 (germline): MNHEY, SMNVEV (reference sequence). V lost 0 bases, J lost 0 bases, and 6 bases lay in between. The CDR3 runs to 15 residues. This chain's CDR3 is CASSLSTPSYNEQFF. Here the CDR3 DNA reads TGTGCCAGCAGTTTATCAACACCCTCCTACAATGAGCAGTTCTTC.